This TCR beta chain was captured in a study of blood T cells in healthy people across ages. About this clonotype itself: Antigen specificity is unknown.

Whole-study results and caveats: Percentage of naive T cells showed a strong correlation with TCR beta diversity. Unsorted PBMCs blocked a conclusive comparison of naive and antigen-experienced cells.

For the second PCR, which ran for 7 to 11 cycles, a sample-barcoded 5' primer and a J-beta primer mix were used. TCRdb independently ran MiXCR on the 5' RACE reads; one entry per CDR3 protein. This sample yields 700,000 to 900,000 distinct CDR3 sequences, of which more than 25% are seen a single time; 3% belongs to the top ten. V was cut by 0 bases and J by 5 bases, with 14 bases left in between. Germline assignment: CDR1 SGHRS and CDR2 YFSETQ. This CDR3 contains 15 residues. Researchers report isolating at least 6 million PBMCs per sample. The data also belong to a second study, concerning T cells of mothers and their children. That source reports: Related mother-child pairs shared slightly more overlap than unrelated pairs, but the difference was non-significant.

The specimen sequenced was blood. J is TRBJ2-5 and V is TRBV5-1; D gene uncertain. The sequence came from a boy between 10 and 17 years old in good health. This CDR3 is CASSLGPPVSETQYF. The CDR3 coding sequence is TGCGCCAGCAGCTTGGGGCCACCTGTCAGCGAGACCCAGTACTTC. The full variable domain, completed using reference TRBV5-1 and TRBJ2-5, is KAGVTQTPRYLIKTRGQQVTLSCSPISGHRSVSWYQQTPGQGLQFLFEYFSETQRNKGNFPGRFSGRQFSNSRSEMNVSTLELGDSALYLCASSLGPPVSETQYFGPGTRLLVL.